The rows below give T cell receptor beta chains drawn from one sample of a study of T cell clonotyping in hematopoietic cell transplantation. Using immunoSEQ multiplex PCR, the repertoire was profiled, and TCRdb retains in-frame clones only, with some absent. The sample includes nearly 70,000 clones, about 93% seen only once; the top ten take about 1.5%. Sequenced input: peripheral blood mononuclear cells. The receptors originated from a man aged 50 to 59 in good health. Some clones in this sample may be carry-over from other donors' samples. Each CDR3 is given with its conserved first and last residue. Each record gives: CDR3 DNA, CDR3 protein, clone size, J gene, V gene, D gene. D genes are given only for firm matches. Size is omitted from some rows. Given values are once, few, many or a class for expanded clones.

cdr3_nt: TGTGCCAGCACCTTAGGGGGGAAAGGGCGAGGAGCTTTCTTT
cdr3_aa: CASTLGGKGRGAFF
clone_size: once
j_call: TRBJ1-1
v_call: TRBV28
d_call: NA

cdr3_nt: TGTGCCAGCAGCCCGGGACAGGGGAATGAAAAACTGTTTTTT
cdr3_aa: CASSPGQGNEKLFF
clone_size: NA
j_call: TRBJ1-4
v_call: TRBV11-2
d_call: TRBD1

cdr3_nt: TGTGCCAGCTCACCACGGACAGGGGGCGATGGCTACACCTTC
cdr3_aa: CASSPRTGGDGYTF
clone_size: NA
j_call: TRBJ1-2
v_call: TRBV18
d_call: TRBD1

cdr3_nt: TGTGCCAGCAGCGAGCAGCGGTCGCCAGAGGAGACCCAGTACTTC
cdr3_aa: CASSEQRSPEETQYF
clone_size: NA
j_call: TRBJ2-5
v_call: TRBV7-2
d_call: NA

cdr3_nt: TGTGTCACACGTATGGGAGGTGGGACTGAAGCTTTCTTT
cdr3_aa: CVTRMGGGTEAFF
clone_size: NA
j_call: TRBJ1-1
v_call: TRBV28
d_call: NA

cdr3_nt: TGTGCCAGCAGTCGGACGGCGGGCTCGGGTAATGAGCAGTTCTTC
cdr3_aa: CASSRTAGSGNEQFF
clone_size: NA
j_call: TRBJ2-1
v_call: TRBV14
d_call: NA

cdr3_nt: TGTGCCATCAGTGAGCCGACTACTAGCAATGAGCAGTTCTTC
cdr3_aa: CAISEPTTSNEQFF
clone_size: NA
j_call: TRBJ2-1
v_call: TRBV10-3
d_call: NA

cdr3_nt: TGTGCCAGCAGCGAATCAGGGGGGGCGACCAATTCACCCCTCCACTTT
cdr3_aa: CASSESGGATNSPLHF
clone_size: once
j_call: TRBJ1-6
v_call: TRBV6-1
d_call: TRBD1

cdr3_nt: TGTGCCAGAAGTATAGGACAGGGGCCAGATTCACCCCTCCACTTT
cdr3_aa: CARSIGQGPDSPLHF
clone_size: NA
j_call: TRBJ1-6
v_call: TRBV19
d_call: TRBD1

cdr3_nt: TGTGCCAGCAACCCCGGACAGGGAGGGTCCATAAGGGATTCACCCCTCCACTTT
cdr3_aa: CASNPGQGGSIRDSPLHF
clone_size: NA
j_call: TRBJ1-6
v_call: TRBV2
d_call: TRBD1

cdr3_nt: TGTGCCAGCAGCTTAGATGGGACAGGGATAACAGATACGCAGTATTTT
cdr3_aa: CASSLDGTGITDTQYF
clone_size: NA
j_call: TRBJ2-3
v_call: TRBV11-2
d_call: TRBD1

cdr3_nt: TGTGCCAGTAGTATAGGAGGAGATCCATCCGGCCAGCCCCAGCATTTT
cdr3_aa: CASSIGGDPSGQPQHF
clone_size: NA
j_call: TRBJ1-5
v_call: TRBV19
d_call: NA

cdr3_nt: TGTGCCAGTAGTATTGACAGGGGGGAAGCGAACACCGGGGAGCTGTTTTTT
cdr3_aa: CASSIDRGEANTGELFF
clone_size: NA
j_call: TRBJ2-2
v_call: TRBV19
d_call: TRBD1

cdr3_nt: TGTGCCAGCAGCGTTGGGGGGAGATTGAGGTATAATGAGCAGTTCTTC
cdr3_aa: CASSVGGRLRYNEQFF
clone_size: NA
j_call: TRBJ2-1
v_call: TRBV7-9
d_call: NA

cdr3_nt: TGTGCCAGCAGCCAGAGGAATGAAAAACTGTTTTTT
cdr3_aa: CASSQRNEKLFF
clone_size: NA
j_call: TRBJ1-4
v_call: TRBV6-5
d_call: NA

cdr3_nt: TGTGCCAGCTCACCAGCGGGGAATCAGCCCCAGCATTTT
cdr3_aa: CASSPAGNQPQHF
clone_size: NA
j_call: TRBJ1-5
v_call: TRBV18
d_call: NA

cdr3_nt: TGCGCCAGCAGCTCCCGTGGGGACGTCCGGGGAAACACCATATATTTT
cdr3_aa: CASSSRGDVRGNTIYF
clone_size: NA
j_call: TRBJ1-3
v_call: TRBV5-1
d_call: NA

cdr3_nt: TGTGCCAGCAGTTACCCTGGGGGAGAGACCCAGTACTTC
cdr3_aa: CASSYPGGETQYF
clone_size: NA
j_call: TRBJ2-5
v_call: TRBV6-5
d_call: NA

cdr3_nt: TGTGCCAGCAGCCGAGGGACGTCTAATGAGCAGTTCTTC
cdr3_aa: CASSRGTSNEQFF
clone_size: few
j_call: TRBJ2-1
v_call: TRBV7-6
d_call: NA

cdr3_nt: TGTGCCAGCAGCTTAGGACGGGTTCAATCCTACGAGCAGTACTTC
cdr3_aa: CASSLGRVQSYEQYF
clone_size: NA
j_call: TRBJ2-7
v_call: TRBV7-2
d_call: NA

cdr3_nt: TGTGCCAGCAGCCTGTCCGGGGGGACCTACAATGAGCAGTTCTTC
cdr3_aa: CASSLSGGTYNEQFF
clone_size: NA
j_call: TRBJ2-1
v_call: TRBV7-3
d_call: TRBD2

cdr3_nt: TGTGCCAGCAGCGCGCAGGGGGCCCTTAATTCACCCCTCCACTTT
cdr3_aa: CASSAQGALNSPLHF
clone_size: NA
j_call: TRBJ1-6
v_call: TRBV7-2
d_call: TRBD1

cdr3_nt: TGTGCCAGTAGTAAACCGGGACTACTAAACACCGGGGAGCTGTTTTTT
cdr3_aa: CASSKPGLLNTGELFF
clone_size: NA
j_call: TRBJ2-2
v_call: TRBV19
d_call: TRBD2